This T cell receptor (beta chain) stems from a study of cytomegalovirus exposure and HLA in healthy donors. Sequencing was performed with immunoSEQ multiplex PCR; in TCRdb, only in-frame clones are kept and a portion is missing. Of roughly 300,000 clones listed, approximately 86% are singletons. Germline V lookup: CDR1 MDHEN, CDR2 SYDVKM. V lost 4 bases and J lost 1; bases outside the gene matches: 8. The CDR3 is 16 residues long. These donors were members of the 120-subject validation cohort, a group separate from the roughly 670-subject first cohort. The sequence derives from a woman in her thirties in good health and CMV-seropositive. Specimen: PBMCs. V is TRBV28 and J is TRBJ2-7; 9 bases match TRBD2. CDR3 amino acids: CASSSRLAGPSYEQYF. In nucleotides, the CDR3 is TGTGCCAGCAGTTCCCGCCTAGCGGGACCGTCCTACGAGCAGTACTTC.